A single count supports the clone carrying this T cell receptor (beta chain). The antigen is unknown. The data are from a study of T cell repertoires in cytomegalovirus infection. CDR1 and CDR2 (germline): MNHEY, SVGEGT. V lost 4 bases to trimming and J lost 5 bases, with 10 bases between them. The CDR3 extends over 13 amino acids. In TCRdb, the reads were re-called with MiXCR into one record per CDR3 protein. The sample lists tens of thousands of distinct CDR3 sequences, about 27% seen once, with 59% in the top ten. The genes are TRBV6-2 or TRBV6-3 and TRBJ2-3; a weak D match, TRBD1 (6 bases). The clonotype was recovered from a human donor in good health (CMV status not recorded). Some clones in this sample may be carry-over from other donors' samples. The starting material was CD8+ T cells from cultured PBMCs, obtained from culture after CMV antigen stimulation. The DNA of the CDR3 is TGTGCCAGCAGTTGGACAGATTTAGATACGCAGTATTTT. Protein sequence: CASSWTDLDTQYF.